A selection of T cell receptor beta chains follows, all from one sample in a study of T cell repertoires in cytomegalovirus infection. TCRdb itself ran the reads through MiXCR, one entry per CDR3 protein. The sample contains 500,000 to 600,000 distinct CDR3 sequences, 15% to 20% of which appear only once. The sequencing input was CD8+ T cells from PBMCs. The receptors stem from a human donor in good health (CMV status not recorded). Some clones in this sample may be carry-over from other donors' samples. The CDR3 runs from the conserved cysteine through the conserved F or W. D genes are given only for firm matches. For some rows the clone size is stated as once, few or many, or as a class when expanded; others skip it.

clone size	V gene	J gene	D gene	CDR3 protein	CDR3 DNA
many	TRBV24-1	TRBJ2-1	.	CATSDRDYNEQFF	TGTGCCACCAGTGATCGAGACTACAATGAGCAGTTCTTC
.	TRBV11-2	TRBJ2-2	.	CASSLEPQNTGELFF	TGTGCCAGCAGCTTGGAACCACAGAACACCGGGGAGCTGTTTTTT
many	TRBV11-2	TRBJ1-2	.	CASSLWTRQALGYTF	TGTGCCAGCAGCTTATGGACGCGCCAGGCCCTTGGCTACACCTTC
.	TRBV5-3	TRBJ1-1	.	CASSLLEGGGNTEAFF	TGTGCCAGCAGCTTGTTGGAGGGAGGGGGAAACACTGAAGCTTTCTTT
many	TRBV7-3	TRBJ2-1	TRBD2	CASSLLAGLYNEQFF	TGTGCCAGCAGCTTACTAGCGGGCCTCTACAATGAGCAGTTCTTC
many	TRBV18	TRBJ2-1	.	CASSRNEFGGYNEQFF	TGTGCCAGCTCACGAAATGAGTTCGGTGGCTACAATGAGCAGTTCTTC
few	TRBV9	TRBJ2-1	.	CASSGTGRYNEQFF	TGTGCCAGCAGCGGTACGGGACGCTACAATGAGCAGTTCTTC
.	TRBV9	TRBJ1-5	.	CASSVEGSNQPQHF	TGTGCCAGCAGCGTAGAGGGGTCCAATCAGCCCCAGCATTTT
few	TRBV5-5	TRBJ1-1	TRBD1	CASSAGDSHTEAFF	TGTGCCAGCAGCGCGGGGGACAGCCACACTGAAGCTTTCTTT
many	TRBV7-9	TRBJ1-1	.	CASSGGDTPGTEAFF	TGTGCCAGCAGCGGGGGGGACACCCCGGGGACTGAAGCTTTCTTT
many	TRBV6-1	TRBJ1-3	TRBD1	CASSLTPRQGRGNTIYF	TGTGCCAGCAGCCTAACCCCCCGACAGGGCCGTGGAAACACCATATATTTT
many	TRBV28	TRBJ2-7	.	CASSSGTEPYEQYF	TGTGCCAGCAGTTCAGGGACGGAACCCTACGAGCAGTACTTC
.	TRBV2	TRBJ2-7	TRBD1	CATGTDYEQYF	TGTGCCACTGGGACAGACTACGAGCAGTACTTC
.	TRBV5-1	TRBJ1-1	TRBD1	CASSSALQGMNTEAFF	TGCGCCAGCAGTTCGGCGCTACAGGGGATGAACACTGAAGCTTTCTTT
few	TRBV5-6	TRBJ2-1	.	CASAGAQHPEQFF	TGTGCCAGCGCCGGGGCGCAGCATCCTGAGCAGTTCTTC
many	TRBV28	TRBJ2-3	.	CASSPLWEEALTDTQYF	TGTGCCAGCAGTCCACTCTGGGAGGAAGCCCTCACAGATACGCAGTATTTT
.	TRBV10-3	TRBJ1-1	.	CAIRTVIFDTEALF	TGTGCCATCAGGACAGTGATCTTCGACACTGAAGCTTTATTT
few	TRBV15	TRBJ2-5	TRBD1	CATSPGTGGFETQYF	TGTGCCACCTCGCCCGGGACAGGGGGCTTTGAGACCCAGTACTTC
many	TRBV11-3	TRBJ2-3	.	CASSSRGVGSTDTQYF	TGTGCCAGCAGCTCGCGGGGAGTCGGTAGCACAGATACGCAGTATTTT
.	TRBV19	TRBJ1-6	.	CASTPSPTLGSPLHF	TGTGCCAGTACCCCTTCCCCAACCTTGGGATCACCCCTCCACTTT
.	TRBV7-9	TRBJ2-2	.	CASSWPANTGELFF	TGTGCCAGCAGCTGGCCCGCGAACACCGGGGAGCTGTTTTTT
.	TRBV29-1	TRBJ1-2	TRBD1	CSVGTGGAEGYTF	TGCAGCGTGGGGACAGGGGGCGCGGAGGGCTACACCTTC
few	TRBV11-2	TRBJ1-2	TRBD1	CASSSGQGRRSHGYTF	TGTGCCAGCAGCTCGGGACAGGGGAGAAGATCTCATGGCTACACCTTC
many	TRBV7-3	TRBJ2-7	TRBD1	CASSLTGGQGPAGRQYF	TGTGCCAGCAGCCTGACGGGCGGACAGGGCCCGGCAGGACGGCAGTACTTC